This T cell receptor beta chain was identified during a study of neurological immune-mediated disorders. Study-level points and caveats: It was HTLV-1-associated myelopathy that showed the most TCR clonal expansion, while multiple sclerosis showed the least, falling below healthy controls.

Trimming took 6 bases from V and 1 from J, leaving 15 bases between them. Germline lookup yields CDR1 DFQATT and CDR2 SNEGSKA (reference sequence). This CDR3 is 14 amino acids long. TCRdb recomputed calls from the 5' RACE reads with MiXCR, one row per CDR3 protein. This table has fewer than 85,000 distinct CDR3 sequences, just over 5% appearing once. This clonotype was found many times. The antigen is unknown. The chain carries TRBV20-1 and TRBJ2-5; the D gene is possibly TRBD1 (6 bases). The TCR originated in a woman aged 30 to 39 with multiple sclerosis. The sequencing input was PBMCs. For the CDR3, the DNA is TGCAGTGCAACAGCCTCGACAGGCCAAGAGACCCAGTACTTC. It translates to CSATASTGQETQYF.